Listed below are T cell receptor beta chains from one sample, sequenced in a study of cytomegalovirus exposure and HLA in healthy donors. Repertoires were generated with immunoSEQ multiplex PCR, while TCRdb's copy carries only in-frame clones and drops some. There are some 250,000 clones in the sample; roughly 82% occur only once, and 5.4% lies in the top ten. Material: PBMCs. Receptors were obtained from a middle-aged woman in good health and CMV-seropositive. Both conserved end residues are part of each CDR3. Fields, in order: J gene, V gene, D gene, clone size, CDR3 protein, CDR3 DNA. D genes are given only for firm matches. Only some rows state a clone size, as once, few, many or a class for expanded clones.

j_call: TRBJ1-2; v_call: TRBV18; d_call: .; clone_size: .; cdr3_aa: CASSPPTDGYGYTF; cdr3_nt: TGTGCCAGCTCACCTCCGACAGACGGCTATGGCTACACCTTC
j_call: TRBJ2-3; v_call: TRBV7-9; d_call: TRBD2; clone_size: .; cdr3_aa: CASSLHLADLADTQYF; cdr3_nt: TGTGCCAGCAGCTTACACCTAGCGGATTTGGCAGATACGCAGTATTTT
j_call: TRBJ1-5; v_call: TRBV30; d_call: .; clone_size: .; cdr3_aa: CAWSARQPNQPQHF; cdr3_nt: TGTGCCTGGAGTGCCCGACAGCCCAATCAGCCCCAGCATTTT
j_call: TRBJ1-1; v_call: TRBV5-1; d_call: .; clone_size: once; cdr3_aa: CASSLLDSEAFF; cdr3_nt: TGCGCCAGCAGCTTATTAGACAGTGAAGCTTTCTTT
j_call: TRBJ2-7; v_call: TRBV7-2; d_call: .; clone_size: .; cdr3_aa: CASGPARSSYEQYF; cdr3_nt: TGTGCCAGCGGCCCGGCGAGGTCTTCCTACGAGCAGTACTTC
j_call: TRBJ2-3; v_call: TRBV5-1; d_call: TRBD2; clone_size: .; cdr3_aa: CASSLGGFSGTFTDTQYF; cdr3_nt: TGCGCCAGCAGCTTGGGGGGTTTTAGCGGGACCTTCACAGATACGCAGTATTTT
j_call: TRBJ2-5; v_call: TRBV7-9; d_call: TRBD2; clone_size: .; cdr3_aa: CASSQGLAGGSETQYF; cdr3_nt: TGTGCCAGCAGCCAGGGACTAGCGGGAGGTTCAGAGACCCAGTACTTC
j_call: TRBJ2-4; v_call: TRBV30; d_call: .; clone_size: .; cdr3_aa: CAWSSGQNIQYF; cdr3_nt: TGTGCCTGGAGTTCAGGGCAAAACATTCAGTACTTC
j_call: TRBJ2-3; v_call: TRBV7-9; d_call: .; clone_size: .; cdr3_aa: CASSLIAEDTDTQYF; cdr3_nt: TGTGCCAGCAGCCTTATAGCGGAGGACACAGATACGCAGTATTTT
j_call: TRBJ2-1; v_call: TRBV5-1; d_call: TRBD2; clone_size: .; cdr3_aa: CASSRGLAGTPRNEQFF; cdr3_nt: TGCGCCAGCAGCCGGGGACTAGCGGGGACACCCCGCAATGAGCAGTTCTTC
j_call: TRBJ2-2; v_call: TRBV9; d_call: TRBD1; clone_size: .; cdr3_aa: CASSEFSDRADGELFF; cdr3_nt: TGTGCCAGCAGCGAGTTTTCAGACAGGGCTGACGGGGAGCTGTTTTTT
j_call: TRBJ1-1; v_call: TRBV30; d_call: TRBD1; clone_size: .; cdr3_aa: CAFHRGPDTEAFF; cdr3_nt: TGTGCCTTTCACAGGGGGCCCGACACTGAAGCTTTCTTT
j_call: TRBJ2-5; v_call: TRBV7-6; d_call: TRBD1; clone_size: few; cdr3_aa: CASSLIRTGGGETQYF; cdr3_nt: TGTGCCAGCAGCTTAATTAGGACAGGGGGCGGAGAGACCCAGTACTTC
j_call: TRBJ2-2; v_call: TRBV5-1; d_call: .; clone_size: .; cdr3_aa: CASKRETGVTGELFF; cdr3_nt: TGCGCCAGCAAACGTGAGACAGGAGTCACCGGGGAGCTGTTTTTT
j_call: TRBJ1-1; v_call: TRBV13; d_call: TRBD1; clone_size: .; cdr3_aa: CASSLVGHLGQEIMNTEAFF; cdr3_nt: TGTGCCAGCAGCTTAGTTGGGCATTTGGGACAGGAAATCATGAACACTGAAGCTTTCTTT
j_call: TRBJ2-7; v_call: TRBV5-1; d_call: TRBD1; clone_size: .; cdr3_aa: CASSRPGQGTYEQYF; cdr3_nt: TGCGCCAGCAGCCGACCGGGACAGGGCACCTACGAGCAGTACTTC
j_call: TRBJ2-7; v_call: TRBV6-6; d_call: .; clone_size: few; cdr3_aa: CASSLTQGGYEQYF; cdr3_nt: TGTGCCAGCAGCCTGACTCAGGGGGGATACGAGCAGTACTTC
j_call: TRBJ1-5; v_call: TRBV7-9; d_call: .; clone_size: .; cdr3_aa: CASSPGFDNQPQHF; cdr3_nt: TGTGCCAGCAGCCCAGGGTTTGACAATCAGCCCCAGCATTTT
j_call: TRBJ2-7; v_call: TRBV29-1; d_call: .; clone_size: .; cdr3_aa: CSVWGRDFRRITNEQYF; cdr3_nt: TGCAGCGTTTGGGGCAGGGACTTCAGAAGGATAACTAACGAGCAGTACTTC
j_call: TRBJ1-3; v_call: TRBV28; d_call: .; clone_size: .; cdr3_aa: CASSLATGNSGNTIYF; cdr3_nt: TGTGCCAGCAGTTTAGCTACAGGGAACTCTGGAAACACCATATATTTT
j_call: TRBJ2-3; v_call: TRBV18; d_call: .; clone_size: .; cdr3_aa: CASSEGPTNRDTQYF; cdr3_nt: TGTGCCAGCTCAGAGGGCCCCACAAATAGAGATACGCAGTATTTT
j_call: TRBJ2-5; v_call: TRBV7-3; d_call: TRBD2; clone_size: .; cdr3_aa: CASSRREGETQYF; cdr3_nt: TGTGCCAGCAGCCGGAGGGAGGGAGAGACCCAGTACTTC
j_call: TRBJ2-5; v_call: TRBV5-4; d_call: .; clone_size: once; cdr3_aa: CASSPGRGGASQETQYF; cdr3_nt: TGTGCCAGCAGCCCGGGGAGGGGGGGAGCGTCACAAGAGACCCAGTACTTC
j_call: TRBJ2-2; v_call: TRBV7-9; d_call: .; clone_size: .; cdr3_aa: CSSSPLTGELFF; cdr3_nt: TGTTCCAGCAGCCCCCTGACCGGGGAGCTGTTTTTT
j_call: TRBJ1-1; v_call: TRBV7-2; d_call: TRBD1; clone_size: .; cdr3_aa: CASSLDRGRTNTEAFF; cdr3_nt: TGTGCCAGCAGCTTAGACAGGGGGCGAACGAACACTGAAGCTTTCTTT
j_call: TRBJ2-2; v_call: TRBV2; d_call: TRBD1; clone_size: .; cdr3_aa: CASSLQGVRYTGELFF; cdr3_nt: TGTGCCAGCAGCCTCCAGGGGGTGAGGTACACCGGGGAGCTGTTTTTT
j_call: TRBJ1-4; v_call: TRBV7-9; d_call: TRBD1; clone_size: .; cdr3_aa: CSSSRRQGGEKLFF; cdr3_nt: TGTTCCAGCAGCCGAAGACAGGGGGGAGAAAAACTGTTTTTT
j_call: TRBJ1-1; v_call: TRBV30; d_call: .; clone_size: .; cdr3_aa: CAWSVGERAFF; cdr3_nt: TGTGCCTGGAGTGTCGGGGAGCGGGCTTTCTTT
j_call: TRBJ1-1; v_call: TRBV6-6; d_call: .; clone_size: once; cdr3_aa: CASSRGSTEAFF; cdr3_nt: TGTGCCAGCAGTCGAGGGAGCACTGAAGCTTTCTTT
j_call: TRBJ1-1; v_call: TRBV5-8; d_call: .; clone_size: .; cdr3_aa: CASSYPGIYTEAFF; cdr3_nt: TGTGCCAGCAGCTACCCAGGGATTTACACTGAAGCTTTCTTT
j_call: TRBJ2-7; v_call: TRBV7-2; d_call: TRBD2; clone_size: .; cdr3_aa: CASSQTSGLYEQYF; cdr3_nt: TGTGCCAGCAGCCAGACTAGCGGACTGTACGAGCAGTACTTC
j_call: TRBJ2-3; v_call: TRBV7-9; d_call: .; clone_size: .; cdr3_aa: CASRDKNGGRGTQYF; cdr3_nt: TGTGCCAGCAGAGACAAAAACGGTGGCAGGGGAACGCAGTATTTT
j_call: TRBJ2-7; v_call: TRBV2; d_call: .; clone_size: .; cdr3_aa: CASSGTVEQYF; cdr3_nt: TGTGCCAGCAGTGGGACAGTCGAGCAGTACTTC
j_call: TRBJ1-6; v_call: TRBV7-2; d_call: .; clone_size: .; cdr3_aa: CASSEHLNSPLHF; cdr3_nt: TGTGCCAGCAGCGAACACCTCAATTCACCCCTCCACTTT
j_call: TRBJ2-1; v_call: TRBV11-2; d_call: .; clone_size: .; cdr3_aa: CASSLPALVSYNEQFF; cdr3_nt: TGTGCCAGCAGCTTACCGGCCCTAGTGTCCTACAATGAGCAGTTCTTC
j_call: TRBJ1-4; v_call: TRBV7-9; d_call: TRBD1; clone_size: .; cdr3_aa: CASSSGQGLGATNEKLFF; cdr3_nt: TGTGCCAGCAGCTCGGGACAGGGTTTAGGGGCAACTAATGAAAAACTGTTTTTT
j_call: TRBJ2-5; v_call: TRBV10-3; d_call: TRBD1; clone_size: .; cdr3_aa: CAIRGDRGNQETQYF; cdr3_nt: TGTGCCATCAGGGGGGACAGGGGCAACCAAGAGACCCAGTACTTC
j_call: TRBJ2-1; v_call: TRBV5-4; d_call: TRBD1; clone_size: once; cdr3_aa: CASSQGGYQFF; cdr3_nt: TGTGCCAGCAGTCAAGGGGGCTACCAGTTCTTC
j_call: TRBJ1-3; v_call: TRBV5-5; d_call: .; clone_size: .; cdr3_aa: CASKDTASGNTIYF; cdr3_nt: TGTGCCAGCAAAGACACTGCTTCTGGAAACACCATATATTTT
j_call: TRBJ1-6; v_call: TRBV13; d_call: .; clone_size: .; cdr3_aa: CASSLAPAGNSPLHF; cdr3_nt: TGTGCCAGCAGCTTGGCCCCGGCGGGGAATTCACCCCTCCACTTT
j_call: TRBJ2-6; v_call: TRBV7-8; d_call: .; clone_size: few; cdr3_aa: CASSLARPSGANVLTF; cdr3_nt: TGTGCCAGCAGCTTAGCGCGGCCCTCTGGGGCCAACGTCCTGACTTTC
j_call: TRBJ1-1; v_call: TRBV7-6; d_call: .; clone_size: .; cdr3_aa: CASSFQLAGNTEAFF; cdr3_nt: TGTGCCAGCAGCTTTCAATTGGCAGGGAACACTGAAGCTTTCTTT
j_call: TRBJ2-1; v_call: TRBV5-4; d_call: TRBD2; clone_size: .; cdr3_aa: CASSLGTSGYNEQFF; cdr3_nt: TGTGCCAGCAGCCTTGGGACTAGCGGCTACAATGAGCAGTTCTTC
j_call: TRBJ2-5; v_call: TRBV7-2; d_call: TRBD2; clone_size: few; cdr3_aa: CASSVSPAGGQETQYF; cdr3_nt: TGTGCCAGCAGCGTATCTCCAGCGGGGGGGCAAGAGACCCAGTACTTC
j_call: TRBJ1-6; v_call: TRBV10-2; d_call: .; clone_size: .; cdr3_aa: CASSESYGSGAYNSPLHF; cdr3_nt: TGCGCCAGCAGTGAGTCGTACGGGTCGGGAGCCTATAATTCACCCCTCCACTTT